This passage covers 18 T cell receptor beta chains from one sample sequenced in a study of PD-1 blockade in classical Hodgkin lymphoma (dated by TCRdb to the early 2020s). The method was the immunoSEQ multiplex PCR assay. This is the immuneACCESS table as TCRdb keeps it, with only in-frame sequences that have V and J called. A part of the clones is gone; compared with another copy, unresolved V genes explain less than half, and the rest is unexplained. This sample gives tens of thousands of clones in total; about nine tenths of them show up just once. The top ten clonotypes cover 4.9% of the sample. The sample's time point label, in plain terms: newly diagnosed, previously untreated cHL patient sample. The sequencing input was peripheral blood mononuclear cells (PBMCs). These receptors were taken from a human donor with classical Hodgkin lymphoma.

The J gene is TRBJ2-3, the V gene TRBV6-1; 9 bases are a match to TRBD1. CDR1 MNHNS and CDR2 SASEGT come from the germline V gene. After removal of 8 bases from V and 4 bases from J, the junction contained 10 bases not matched to a gene. This CDR3 contains 15 residues. CDR3 region: CASVELQGAADTQYF. The DNA of the CDR3 is TGTGCCAGCGTCGAGTTACAGGGGGCAGCAGATACGCAGTATTTT.

The V and J genes are TRBV14 and TRBJ2-7; 9 nucleotides agree with TRBD2. This CDR3 is 14 amino acids long. Unmatched junction bases numbered 5, after V lost 4 bases and J lost 4 bases. Germline V lookup: CDR1 SGHDN, CDR2 FVKESK. The CDR3 DNA sequence: TGTGCCAGCAGCCGTAGCGGGAGCGGGTACGAGCAGTACGTC. This encodes CASSRSGSGYEQYV.

CDR3 residues: CASSWADRGPTEAFF. The CDR3 bases are TGCGCCAGCAGCTGGGCTGACAGGGGCCCCACTGAAGCTTTCTTT. The gene calls are TRBV5-1 and TRBJ1-1; 8 nucleotides match TRBD1. The junction had 8 bases not matched to a gene; V was cut back by 3 bases and J by 4 bases. The CDR3 length is 15 residues. Germline CDR1 SGHRS, CDR2 YFSETQ. The full variable domain, completed using reference TRBV5-1 and TRBJ1-1, is KAGVTQTPRYLIKTRGQQVTLSCSPISGHRSVSWYQQTPGQGLQFLFEYFSETQRNKGNFPGRFSGRQFSNSRSEMNVSTLELGDSALYLCASSWADRGPTEAFFGQGTRLTVV.

The rearrangement links TRBV2 to TRBJ1-2; TRBD1 matches 7 bases. The junction had 12 bases not matched to a gene; V was cut back by 4 bases and J by 7 bases. CDR1 is SNHLY and CDR2 is FYNNEI in the germline V gene. The CDR3 length is 15 residues. The CDR3 protein is CASSGPQATGVGYTF. CDR3 DNA: TGTGCCAGCAGTGGCCCCCAAGCTACAGGGGTTGGCTACACCTTC.

This clone is a singleton in its sample. The J gene is TRBJ2-2, the V gene TRBV25-1; 10 positions match TRBD1. The V segment lost 1 base and the J segment 7 bases; nucleotides outside the gene matches: 6. CDR1 and CDR2 (germline): MGHDK, SYGVNS. The CDR3 is 16 amino acids. The CDR3 here is CASSELGTGVVGELFF. Written as DNA, the CDR3 is TGTGCCAGCAGTGAATTAGGGACAGGGGTCGTCGGGGAGCTGTTTTTT.

V usage is TRBV6-1 and J usage is TRBJ1-2, with TRBD1 matching 11 bases. Germline V gives CDR1 MNHNS, CDR2 SASEGT. V shed 7 bases and J 4 bases; nucleotides not matched to a gene: 8. The CDR3 spans 15 residues. CDR3 bases: TGTGCCAGCACCGAGCCGGGACAGGGGGTCTATGGCTACACCTTC. This sequence encodes CASTEPGQGVYGYTF.

J is TRBJ2-5 and V is TRBV27; D uncertain. The length of the CDR3 is 16 residues. V was pared by 8 bases and J by 3 bases, with 22 bases between. CDR1 is MNHEY, CDR2 SMNVEV, per germline (reference sequence). CDR3 amino acids: CASAPTLSHVKETQYF. DNA of the CDR3: TGTGCCAGCGCCCCCACCCTATCCCATGTGAAAGAGACCCAGTACTTC.

The DNA for the CDR3 is TGCGCCTCACAACGGGGGGGCAGCACAGATACGCAGTATTTT. The encoded protein is CASQRGGSTDTQYF. The gene calls are TRBV5-1 and TRBJ2-3; 8 bases match TRBD2. This CDR3 comprises 14 residues. V was clipped by 10 bases and J by 0 bases; unmatched bases: 7. The germline gives CDR1 SGHRS, CDR2 YFSETQ.

A single count supports this clone. The chain has TRBV19 and TRBJ2-1; D is unresolved. V was trimmed by 5 bases and J by 0 bases, leaving 11 bases between them. From germline, CDR1 is LNHDA and CDR2 SQIVND (reference sequence). There are 15 residues in the CDR3. DNA for the CDR3: TGTGCCAGTAGTCCCTTTTTCCCCTCCTACAATGAGCAGTTCTTC. The encoded protein is CASSPFFPSYNEQFF.

CDR3 sequence reads: CASSFGGLNTEAFF. CDR3 bases: TGTGCCAGCAGTTTTGGCGGATTGAACACTGAAGCTTTCTTT. The chain has TRBV28 and TRBJ1-1; the D is unclear. V lost 3 bases and J 0 bases, leaving 8 bases between the germline ends. CDR3 length: 14 amino acids. Per the germline V gene, CDR1 is MDHEN and CDR2 is SYDVKM.

This rearrangement joins TRBV9 to TRBJ2-1; 7 bases align to TRBD2. Unmatched junction bases numbered 2, after V lost 0 bases and J lost 2 bases. The germline V gene encodes CDR1 SGDLS and CDR2 YYNGEE. The CDR3 is made up of 15 amino acids. CDR3 bases: TGTGCCAGCAGCGTAGCGGCGGGAGCCTACAATGAGCAGTTCTTC. Residues: CASSVAAGAYNEQFF.

The chain employs TRBV5-1 and TRBJ2-1; D is ambiguous. CDR1 SGHRS and CDR2 YFSETQ come from the germline V gene. V was trimmed by 0 bases and J by 2 bases, leaving 12 bases between them. The CDR3 has 16 amino acids. CDR3 amino acids: CASSLAEYRTYNEQFF. DNA for the CDR3: TGCGCCAGCAGCTTGGCCGAGTATAGGACCTACAATGAGCAGTTCTTC.

This chain uses TRBV2 with TRBJ2-3, with TRBD2 matching over 9 bases. The CDR3 runs 15 residues. Germline V gene sequence: CDR1 SNHLY, CDR2 FYNNEI. Trimming cost V 0 bases and J 6 bases; bases outside gene matches: 4. The chain's CDR3 is CASSEAPTSGDTQYF. The CDR3, as DNA: TGTGCCAGCAGTGAAGCCCCTACTAGCGGGGATACGCAGTATTTT.

J is TRBJ2-6 and V is TRBV9, with 10 bases matching TRBD1. The CDR3 has 19 residues. Trimming cost V 3 bases and J 4 bases; bases outside gene matches: 13. The germline CDR1 and CDR2 sequences are SGDLS and YYNGEE. CDR3: CASSENLRQGAQGANVLTF. The CDR3 coding sequence is TGTGCCAGCAGCGAAAACCTTCGACAGGGGGCGCAAGGGGCCAACGTCCTGACTTTC.

The chain carries TRBV21-1 and TRBJ2-2; no DNA check was done on the table's D call, TRBD2. TRBV21-1 is a listed pseudogene. The CDR3 runs to 18 residues. The CDR3 DNA reads TGTGCCAGCAGCCAGCACCCGGAGCTAGCGGATAACACCGGGGAGCTGTTTTTT. The encoded protein is CASSQHPELADNTGELFF.

This chain links TRBV7-2 with TRBJ2-2; D not resolved. From germline, CDR1 is SGHTA and CDR2 FQGNSA. CDR3 length: 13 residues. V shed 2 bases and J shed 6 bases, with 7 bases lying between them. The CDR3, as DNA: TGTGCCAGCAGCTTAAGTCCGTCCGGGGAGCTGTTTTTT. It translates to CASSLSPSGELFF.

V and J are TRBV7-8 and TRBJ1-2; D ambiguous. Germline CDR1 and CDR2: SGHVS and FQNEAQ. The CDR3 is 13 residues long. Trimming pared 0 bases from V and 1 base from J, leaving 3 bases between. CDR3 nucleotides: TGTGCCAGCAGCTTAGCCCTTAACTATGGCTACACCTTC. Protein sequence: CASSLALNYGYTF.

This clone came up a few times. The chain is built from TRBV6-5 and TRBJ2-7; 7 bases map to TRBD2. The J segment lost 5 bases and the V segment lost 10 bases, leaving 14 bases of the junction unmatched. The germline CDR1 and CDR2 sequences are MNHEY and SVGAGI. The CDR3 consists of 14 residues. CDR3 in amino acids: CAIPRGRGSHEQYV. The CDR3 coding sequence is TGTGCCATCCCACGGGGGAGGGGTTCCCACGAGCAGTACGTC.